This passage covers 13 T cell receptor beta chains from one sample sequenced in a study of regulatory T cells in long-lasting Graves disease. Regarding time point: newly diagnosed GD, antithyroid drugs for less than 3 months. Construction of the TCR library relied on RNA isolated from PBMCs. Arm-PCR of CDR3 regions and iRepertoire HTBI primers were the basis on which TCR beta libraries were built. One entry per CDR3 protein results from TCRdb running MiXCR on the multiplex PCR reads. The sample holds around 500,000 distinct CDR3 sequences, more than 10% seen once. The sample also formed part of further work on T cells in Graves' hyperthyroidism and ophthalmopathy.

Sequenced here: peripheral blood mononuclear cells (PBMCs), sampled at new diagnosis, from a patient treated with antithyroid drugs. Source of these receptors: a woman aged 25 to 39 with Graves disease.

About this clonotype: A much larger clonotype is one base distant, so this may be a read error. This chain uses TRBV27 with TRBJ2-3; 8 nucleotides align to TRBD1. Germline values: CDR1 MNHEY, CDR2 SMNVEV (reference sequence). CDR3 length: 18 amino acids. CDR3 nucleotides: TGTGCCAGCAGTCAAAATGCAGGGGGCGGGATGGGCACAGATACGCAGTGTTTT. Its protein is CASSQNAGGGMGTDTQCF.

This clonotype was seen a handful of times. The V and J genes are TRBV3-1 and TRBJ1-4, with D tentatively TRBD1 (5 bases). The CDR3 loop spans 16 amino acids. CDR1 and CDR2 (germline): LGHDT, YNNKEL (reference sequence). Deletions cut 1 base from V and 0 bases from J, with 9 bases between. This chain's CDR3 is CASSQGRRATNEKLFF. The DNA for the CDR3 is TGTGCCAGCAGCCAAGGGCGCAGGGCAACTAATGAAAAACTGTTTTTT.

The chain is built from TRBV6-9 and TRBJ2-6, with 7 nucleotides matching TRBD2. V shed 3 bases, J shed 12 bases, and the junction held 11 bases outside the gene matches. CDR3 size: 15 residues. From germline, CDR1 is MNHGY and CDR2 SVAAGI. The CDR3 region is CASSYGLGVGSVLTF. The CDR3 bases are TGTGCCAGCAGTTACGGACTAGGGGTGGGTAGCGTCCTGACTTTC.

This clonotype was seen at least ten times. The CDR3 region has the DNA TGTGCCAGCTCAACTCAAGGACAGAACACTGAAGCTTTCTTT. Its protein product is CASSTQGQNTEAFF. V usage is TRBV18 and J usage is TRBJ1-1; weak D call: TRBD1 (5 bases). The V gene's germline CDR1 is KGHSH and CDR2 LQKENI. Trimming pared 5 bases from V and 1 base from J, leaving 11 bases between. CDR3 size: 14 residues.

This clonotype was counted ten times or more. The gene calls are TRBV30 and TRBJ1-4; D is perhaps TRBD1 (5 bases). Trimming took off 3 bases at V and 2 bases at J, with 7 bases between the two ends. This CDR3 has 13 residues. Germline V CDR1 and CDR2: GTSNPN, SVGIG (reference sequence). CDR3 nucleotide sequence: TGTGCCTGGAGCGGGACTACTAATGAAAAACTGTTTTTT. It yields the protein CAWSGTTNEKLFF.

This clonotype occurred many times. The chain combines TRBV30 with TRBJ2-2; D gene uncertain. Germline-derived CDR1 and CDR2 are GTSNPN and SVGIG (reference sequence). V dropped 4 bases and J dropped 0 bases, with 9 bases sitting between them. This CDR3 has 14 residues. The CDR3 reads CAWNAGPNTGELFF. DNA for the CDR3: TGTGCCTGGAACGCTGGGCCGAACACCGGGGAGCTGTTTTTT.

The chain employs TRBV4-1 and TRBJ2-5; TRBD2 aligns across 7 bases. The CDR3 runs to 15 residues. Trimming cost V 4 bases and J 4 bases; bases outside gene matches: 9. Germline CDR1 is MGHRA and CDR2 is YSYEKL. This CDR3 reads CASSRLTSSGETQYF. Here the CDR3 DNA reads TGCGCCAGCAGCCGCCTGACTAGCAGTGGAGAGACCCAGTACTTC.

This clonotype occurred many times. The V gene is TRBV6-2 or TRBV6-3, the J gene TRBJ2-3; 14 bases map to TRBD2. This CDR3 contains 15 residues. V was pared by 6 bases and J by 1 base, with 0 bases of the junction left unmatched. Germline CDR1 MNHEY, CDR2 SVGEGT. CDR3 loop: CASRGLAGGTDTQYF. The CDR3 nucleotides read TGTGCCAGCAGGGGACTAGCGGGGGGCACAGATACGCAGTATTTT.

This clonotype was seen many times. The J gene is TRBJ2-3, the V gene TRBV6-2 or TRBV6-3, with TRBD1 as a possible D gene (5 bases). V was trimmed by 6 bases and J by 2 bases, leaving 18 bases between them. Germline CDR1 is MNHEY and CDR2 is SVGEGT. CDR3 length: 16 residues. As DNA, the CDR3 is TGTGCCAGCAGGTGGTATTCGGACACTCCCACAGATACGCAGTATTTT. Translation: CASRWYSDTPTDTQYF.

This clonotype appeared many times. This sequence joins TRBV11-2 and TRBJ1-1; D unclear. The CDR3 covers 17 residues. In germline, CDR1 is SGHAT, CDR2 FQNNGV. The V end was cut by 1 base, the J end by 0 bases, with 15 bases between. The CDR3 loop is CASSLGLRGDMNTEAFF. In DNA form, the CDR3 reads TGTGCCAGCAGCTTAGGTCTACGGGGAGACATGAACACTGAAGCTTTCTTT.

This clonotype was detected a few times. The chain is built from TRBV6-9 and TRBJ2-2; D unclear. The germline gives CDR1 MNHGY, CDR2 SVAAGI. The CDR3 has 14 residues. V was shortened by 5 bases and J by 4 bases, with 11 bases between the two germline ends. The CDR3: CASSVFDGTGELFF. CDR3 DNA: TGTGCCAGCAGTGTATTCGACGGCACCGGGGAGCTGTTTTTT.

This clonotype was seen ten or more times. The V gene is TRBV11-2, the J gene TRBJ1-1, with a weak D call TRBD1 (6 bases). The length of the CDR3 is 17 residues. Trimming removed 1 base at V and 4 bases at J, with 19 bases between. In germline, CDR1 is SGHAT, CDR2 FQNNGV. This CDR3 is CASSLVIGGALSTEAFF. The CDR3 region has the DNA TGTGCCAGCAGCTTAGTGATTGGGGGGGCGCTTAGCACTGAAGCTTTCTTT.

The rearrangement links TRBV5-6 to TRBJ2-1; 9 nucleotides line up with TRBD2. The CDR3 is made up of 16 amino acids. Germline trimming cut 5 bases from V and 4 bases from J; bases unmatched to any gene: 10. Germline V gives CDR1 SGHDT, CDR2 YYEEEE. Written as DNA, the CDR3 is TGTGCCAGCAGTGAAGGGAACCTAGCGGGATACAATGAGCAGTTCTTC. Translating gives CASSEGNLAGYNEQFF.